The entry that follows covers one T cell receptor beta chain sequence. The clone's antigen remains unknown. The CDR3 extends 3 residues past the end of the read, so its final part is completed from the germline J gene. Every participant had a single incident cervical HPV16 infection, and women with prevalent HPV16 infections were excluded. Cervical HPV DNA was detected with MY09/MY11 PCR, and genotyping was done by dot-blot hybridization. More than 14 mL of heparinized blood were centrifuged, and the buffy coat was split into aliquots, frozen at -30 degrees C, and then kept at -80 degrees C. QIAGEN kits were used to extract genomic DNA from buffy coat specimens. These data originate in a study of T cells in women clearing cervical HPV infection (dated by TCRdb to between 2017 and 2018). Broadly, across the study: The cases were fewer than 30 women with histologically confirmed HPV16-related CIN3 or worse, and 2 of these cases were invasive cancers. Cases and controls were matched on age within five years and on year of sample collection. Nested within Costa Rica's Guanacaste HPV Natural History Study, an exploratory proof-of-principle case-control study compared TCR repertoires across cervical HPV16 outcomes. Median age was about 35 years in cases versus roughly 40 in controls, and baseline characteristics did not differ significantly. Five blinded duplicates per group were added as quality controls, so that roughly 60 samples were obtained: roughly 50 participants and 10 replicates. The controls were around 26 women whose single incident HPV16 infection cleared within 12 months with no development of precancer or cancer. Since HLA typing was available for only a few women, HLA type could not be ruled out as a confounder. Blood from cases was collected at the visit at which the lesion was first identified, whereas blood from controls was collected once infection was no longer detected. In the parent cohort, around 10,000 women aged 18 or older were enrolled in Guanacaste, Costa Rica, during about 1993 to 1995 and were followed for roughly 7 years. For cases, a median interval of roughly 150 days, with an interquartile range of roughly 80 to 200 days, was observed between lesion detection and blood sampling.

Relative to germline, V is 9 bases shorter and J is 6 bases shorter, with 24 bases between their ends. There are 16 amino acids in the CDR3, from cysteine to phenylalanine inclusive. The 39 bases shown cover part of the CDR3, and their frame starts at base 1. From the germline V gene, CDR1 is SNHLY and CDR2 is FYNNEI. The investigation overall reported the following: Random forest classifiers combining richness and V gene abundances distinguished cases from controls with an estimated AUC of about 0.79. Because T-cell numbers per sample were unknown, differences in richness could reflect varying T-cell content rather than repertoire biology. Significantly higher TCR repertoire richness was observed in CIN3+ cases than in controls across sequencing depths, whereas no difference in evenness was found. Because of the cross-sectional design, the study could not determine whether the associations came before infection or resulted from infection, and neither effector/memory subsets nor HPV-specific T cells were isolated. Lower TRBV6-7 relative abundance was observed in cases than in controls (around 0.11% versus 0.15%; Bonferroni P = 0.0008).

The immunoSEQ assay used multiplex PCR to amplify TCR beta CDR3 regions from an average of around 1,200 ng of genomic DNA per sample. Primer bias was corrected in the assay by using a complete synthetic TCR repertoire to establish an amplification baseline. Amplicons were sequenced on the Illumina platform. As for the original processing: Sequences were error-corrected by clustering with frequency ratios and a modified nearest-neighbor algorithm and were then analyzed in the immunoSEQ Analyzer with IMGT gene definitions. At each rarefaction depth, TCR richness and evenness were averaged across 20 rarefaction repeats, and samples with fewer sequences than that depth were excluded. Relative abundances of V, D and J genes were compared between groups using Wilcoxon rank sum tests, with FDR correction applied. In the blinded duplicates, the intraclass correlation was around 96% for TCR richness and averaged about 80% across fewer than 80 gene segments. Held by TCRdb, this immuneACCESS table contains in-frame sequences only and omits some clones. Under half of the omission traces to an unresolved V gene where checked; the cause of the rest is unknown. That table gives V, J and clone size, and the DNA gave D and trimming. This sample's table contains 20,000 to 25,000 clones. The top ten hold approximately 2.4% of the sample.

The TCR was taken from a woman aged 18 to 75 with a cervical HPV16 infection that either progressed to CIN3+ or cleared (not recorded which). The V and J segments used are TRBV2 and TRBJ2-1; D gene: possibly TRBD1, on 6 matching bases. Sequencing used blood buffy coat. The CDR3 bases that were read are TGTGCCAGTCGCACTCTCGACAGGTCTCCCATCAATGAG. Its product reads: CASRTLDRSPINE. The whole CDR3 sequence reads CASRTLDRSPINEQFF.